This is a list of T cell receptor beta chains from one sample in a study of cytomegalovirus exposure and HLA in healthy donors. Clones were read by immunoSEQ multiplex PCR, and TCRdb kept only the in-frame ones, dropping some. This sample has around 100,000 clones, with roughly 9.1% found just once. Sample: PBMCs. The receptors stem from a man aged 35 to 55 in good health and CMV-seropositive. Each CDR3 is given with its conserved first and last residue. D genes are given only for firm matches. Rows may omit the clone size; those that give it use once, few, many or a size class.

d_call j_call clone_size v_call cdr3_aa cdr3_nt
TRBD2 TRBJ2-3 many TRBV4-3 CASSQDLAGGPDTQYF TGCGCCAGCAGCCAAGATCTAGCGGGAGGGCCAGATACGCAGTATTTT
- TRBJ2-4 - TRBV6-5 CASSETKNIQYF TGTGCCAGCAGTGAGACCAAAAACATTCAGTACTTC
- TRBJ2-2 - TRBV14 CASSQLTNHIGELFF TGTGCCAGCAGCCAGTTGACTAACCACATCGGGGAGCTGTTTTTT
TRBD2 TRBJ2-7 - TRBV7-2 CASSIPGTSGRARYEQYF TGTGCCAGCAGCATCCCCGGGACTAGCGGGAGGGCCAGGTACGAGCAGTACTTC
- TRBJ1-1 many TRBV2 CASSEQNTEAFF TGTGCCAGCAGTGAACAGAACACTGAAGCTTTCTTT
- TRBJ2-7 - TRBV9 CASSPFGYEQYF TGTGCCAGCAGCCCCTTCGGGTACGAGCAGTACTTC
TRBD2 TRBJ2-7 few TRBV4-1 CASSARGAGAPTYEQYF TGCGCCAGCAGCGCAAGGGGCGCGGGAGCGCCCACCTACGAGCAGTACTTC
- TRBJ2-3 many TRBV6-5 CASSPQRNTQYF TGTGCCAGCAGTCCTCAGCGAAACACGCAGTATTTT
- TRBJ2-7 - TRBV27 CASKPAGPYEQYF TGTGCCAGTAAACCTGCGGGACCCTACGAGCAGTACTTC
TRBD1 TRBJ2-7 - TRBV5-8 CASSFWDRTYEQYF TGTGCCAGCAGCTTTTGGGACAGAACCTACGAGCAGTACTTC
- TRBJ1-2 few TRBV9 CASSVDAGAYGYTF TGTGCCAGCAGCGTAGATGCAGGGGCCTATGGCTACACCTTC
TRBD1 TRBJ2-6 few TRBV9 CASSNRDRGNYGANVLTF TGTGCCAGCAGCAACCGGGACAGGGGAAACTATGGGGCCAACGTCCTGACTTTC
- TRBJ2-2 few TRBV29-1 CSAEGGTGELFF TGCAGCGCTGAAGGCGGCACCGGGGAGCTGTTTTTT
TRBD2 TRBJ2-1 - TRBV5-1 CASSLAGLGGDEQFF TGCGCCAGCAGCTTGGCCGGACTAGGCGGGGATGAGCAGTTCTTC
TRBD1 TRBJ1-1 few TRBV11-2 CASSSVGTGGKAFF TGTGCCAGCAGCTCCGTCGGGACAGGGGGGAAAGCTTTCTTT
TRBD2 TRBJ2-7 few TRBV11-2 CASSSLAGVSYEQYF TGTGCCAGCAGTTCGCTAGCGGGAGTCTCCTACGAGCAGTACTTC
TRBD2 TRBJ2-2 few TRBV9 CASSVEGTSAGGELFF TGTGCCAGCAGCGTAGAGGGGACTAGCGCCGGCGGGGAGCTGTTTTTT
- TRBJ2-3 few TRBV28 CASSPLAPVKTQYF TGTGCCAGCAGCCCCCTAGCCCCAGTGAAGACGCAGTATTTT
- TRBJ2-2 - TRBV9 CASSVEGEVTGELFF TGTGCCAGCAGCGTAGAAGGAGAAGTCACCGGGGAGCTGTTTTTT
TRBD1 TRBJ1-1 - TRBV16 CASSRDRVILNTEAFF TGTGCCAGCAGTCGGGACAGGGTTATCCTGAACACTGAAGCTTTCTTT
TRBD2 TRBJ2-7 - TRBV5-6 CASSGGTSGRLEQYF TGTGCCAGCAGCGGCGGGACTAGCGGGAGGCTCGAGCAGTACTTC
- TRBJ1-4 - TRBV6-1 CASSARATNEKLFF TGTGCCAGCAGTGCGCGAGCAACTAATGAAAAACTGTTTTTT
TRBD1 TRBJ2-5 - TRBV11-2 CASSPDRGRETQYF TGTGCCAGCAGCCCCGACAGGGGGAGAGAGACCCAGTACTTC
- TRBJ2-1 few TRBV5-8 CASSLTTREQFF TGTGCCAGCAGCTTGACTACGAGGGAGCAGTTCTTC
- TRBJ2-7 few TRBV9 CASSLLGGEQYF TGTGCCAGCAGCTTACTCGGGGGAGAGCAGTACTTC
- TRBJ1-5 - TRBV7-7 CASSAGENQPQHF TGTGCTAGCAGCGCAGGGGAGAATCAGCCCCAGCATTTT
- TRBJ2-1 many TRBV28 CASSFGQSSYNEQFF TGTGCCAGCAGTTTCGGACAGAGCTCCTACAATGAGCAGTTCTTC
- TRBJ2-7 - TRBV6-5 CASSSPSAGYEQYF TGTGCCAGCAGCTCTCCCTCAGCGGGCTACGAGCAGTACTTC
- TRBJ2-3 - TRBV5-6 CASSLGTQWQYF TGTGCCAGCAGCTTGGGGACTCAATGGCAGTATTTT
- TRBJ2-7 - TRBV5-1 CASSKEDGSGEQYF TGCGCCAGCTCCAAAGAGGACGGGAGTGGCGAGCAGTACTTC
- TRBJ1-4 few TRBV15 CATSRGRLNEKLFF TGTGCCACCAGCAGAGGCAGGCTGAATGAAAAACTGTTTTTT
TRBD1 TRBJ1-2 - TRBV29-1 CSAGLGTGGSNGYTF TGCAGCGCGGGGTTGGGGACAGGGGGATCGAACGGCTACACCTTC
TRBD1 TRBJ2-7 many TRBV28 CASSFGQGWEQYF TGTGCCAGCAGTTTCGGACAGGGATGGGAGCAGTACTTC
TRBD1 TRBJ1-2 few TRBV19 CASRRDRGYTF TGTGCCAGTAGACGGGACAGAGGCTACACCTTC
TRBD2 TRBJ2-1 many TRBV9 CASSVDGTRNEQFF TGTGCCAGCAGCGTAGATGGGACTAGGAATGAGCAGTTCTTC
- TRBJ2-7 - TRBV20-1 CSAPRRAEQYF TGCAGTGCTCCCCGTAGAGCCGAGCAGTACTTC
- TRBJ2-2 - TRBV10-2 CASRGRYQTGELFF TGCGCCAGCAGGGGGCGTTACCAAACCGGGGAGCTGTTTTTT
TRBD1 TRBJ1-5 - TRBV28 CASTPSGTVHQPQHF TGTGCCAGCACCCCATCCGGGACAGTTCATCAGCCCCAGCATTTT
TRBD2 TRBJ2-3 few TRBV7-2 CASSLLAGGPGDTQYF TGTGCCAGCAGCCTCCTAGCGGGAGGGCCTGGAGATACGCAGTATTTT